One T cell receptor beta chain is described in this entry. This entry is derived from a study of blood T cell repertoires in COVID-19. Original methodology: Estimation of nucleated cell counts was performed using reference gene primer amplification. The data were produced by immunoSEQ multiplex PCR, yet TCRdb's version contains in-frame clones alone and is incomplete. V, J and clone size derive from that table, while D and trimming were established from the DNA sequence. The repertoire includes under 300,000 clones, 88% of them detected once, and 2.1% sits in the top ten. The clonotype was recovered from a woman in her 40s who had recovered from COVID-19. Sequencing input: peripheral blood.

The CDR3 DNA sequence: TGTGCCAGCAGCTTCACTTCTAGAGGGACTAGCGGGAGAGGCAATGAGCAGTTCTTC. Protein: CASSFTSRGTSGRGNEQFF. The V gene is TRBV13, the J gene TRBJ2-1; 14 bases are a match to TRBD2. CDR3 length: 19 residues. CDR1 and CDR2 (germline): PRHDT, FYEKMQ (reference sequence). J gave up 6 bases and V 3 bases, and 13 bases lay outside the gene matches.